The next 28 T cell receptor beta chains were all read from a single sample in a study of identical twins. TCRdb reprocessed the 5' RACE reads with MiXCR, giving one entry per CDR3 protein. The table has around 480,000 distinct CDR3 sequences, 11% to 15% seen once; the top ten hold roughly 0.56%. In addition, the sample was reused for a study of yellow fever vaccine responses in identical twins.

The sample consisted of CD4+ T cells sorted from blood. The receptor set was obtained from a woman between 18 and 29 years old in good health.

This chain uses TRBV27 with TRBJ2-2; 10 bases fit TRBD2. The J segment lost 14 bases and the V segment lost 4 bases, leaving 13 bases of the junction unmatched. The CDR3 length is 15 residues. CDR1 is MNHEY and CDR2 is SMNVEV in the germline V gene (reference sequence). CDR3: CASSSRASGGVGLFF. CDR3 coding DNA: TGTGCCAGCAGTTCCCGGGCGAGCGGGGGGGTAGGACTGTTTTTT.

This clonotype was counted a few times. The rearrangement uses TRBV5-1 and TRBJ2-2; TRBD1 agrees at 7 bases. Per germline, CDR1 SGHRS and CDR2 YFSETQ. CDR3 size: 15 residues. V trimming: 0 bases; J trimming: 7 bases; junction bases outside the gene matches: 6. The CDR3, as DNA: TGCGCCAGCAGCTTGGTAGGGGGCGAGTACGGGGAGCTGTTTTTT. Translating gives CASSLVGGEYGELFF.

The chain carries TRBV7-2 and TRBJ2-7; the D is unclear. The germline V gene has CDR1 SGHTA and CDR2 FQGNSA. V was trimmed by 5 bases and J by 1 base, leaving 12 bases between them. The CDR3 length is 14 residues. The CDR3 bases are TGTGCCAGCAGCCGAAGCAGAGGATCCTACGAGCAGTACTTC. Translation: CASSRSRGSYEQYF.

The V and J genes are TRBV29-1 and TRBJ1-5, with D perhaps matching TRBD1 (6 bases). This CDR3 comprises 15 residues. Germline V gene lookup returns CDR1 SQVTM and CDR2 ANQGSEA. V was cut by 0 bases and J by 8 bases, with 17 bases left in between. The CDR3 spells CSVEEKGGGGKPQHF. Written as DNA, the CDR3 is TGCAGCGTTGAAGAGAAGGGGGGTGGCGGGAAGCCCCAGCATTTT.

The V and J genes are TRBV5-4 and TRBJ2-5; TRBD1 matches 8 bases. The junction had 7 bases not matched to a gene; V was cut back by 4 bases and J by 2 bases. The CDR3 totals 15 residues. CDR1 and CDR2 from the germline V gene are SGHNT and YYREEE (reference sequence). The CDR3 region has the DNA TGTGCCAGCAGCCGGGCCGACAGGGGACAAGAGACCCAGTACTTC. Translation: CASSRADRGQETQYF.

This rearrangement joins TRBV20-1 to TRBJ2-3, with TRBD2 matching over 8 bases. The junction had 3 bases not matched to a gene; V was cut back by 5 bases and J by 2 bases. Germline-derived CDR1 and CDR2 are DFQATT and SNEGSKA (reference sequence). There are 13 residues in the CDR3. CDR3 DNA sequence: TGCAGTGCTTCGACTAGCGTCACAGATACGCAGTATTTT. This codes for CSASTSVTDTQYF.

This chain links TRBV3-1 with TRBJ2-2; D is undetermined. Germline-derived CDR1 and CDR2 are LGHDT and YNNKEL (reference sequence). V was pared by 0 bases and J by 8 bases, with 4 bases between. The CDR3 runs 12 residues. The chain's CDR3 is CASSQEGGELFF. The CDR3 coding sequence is TGTGCCAGCAGCCAAGAGGGGGGGGAGCTGTTTTTT.

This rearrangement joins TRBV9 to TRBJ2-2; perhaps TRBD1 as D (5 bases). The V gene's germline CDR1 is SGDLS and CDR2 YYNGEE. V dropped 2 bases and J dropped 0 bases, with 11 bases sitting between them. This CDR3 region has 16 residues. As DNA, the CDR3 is TGTGCCAGCAGCGTGTATAGGGGCGCGAACACCGGGGAGCTGTTTTTT. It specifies CASSVYRGANTGELFF.

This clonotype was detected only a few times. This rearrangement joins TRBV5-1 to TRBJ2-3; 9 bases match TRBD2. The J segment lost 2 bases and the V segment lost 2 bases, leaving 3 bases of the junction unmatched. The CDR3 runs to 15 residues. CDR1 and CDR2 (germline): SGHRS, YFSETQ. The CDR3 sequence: CASSLAGGYTDTQYF. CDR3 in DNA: TGCGCCAGCAGCTTAGCGGGGGGATACACAGATACGCAGTATTTT. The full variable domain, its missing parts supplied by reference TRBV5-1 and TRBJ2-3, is KAGVTQTPRYLIKTRGQQVTLSCSPISGHRSVSWYQQTPGQGLQFLFEYFSETQRNKGNFPGRFSGRQFSNSRSEMNVSTLELGDSALYLCASSLAGGYTDTQYFGPGTRLTVL.

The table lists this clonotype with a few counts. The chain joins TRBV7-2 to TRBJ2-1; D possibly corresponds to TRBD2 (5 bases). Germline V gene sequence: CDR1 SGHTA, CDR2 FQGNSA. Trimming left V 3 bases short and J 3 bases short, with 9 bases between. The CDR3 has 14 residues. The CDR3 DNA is TGTGCCAGCAGCTTTCGTGCGGGCTACAATGAGCAGTTCTTC. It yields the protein CASSFRAGYNEQFF. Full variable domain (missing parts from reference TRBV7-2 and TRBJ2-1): GAGVSQSPSNKVTEKGKDVELRCDPISGHTALYWYRQSLGQGLEFLIYFQGNSAPDKSGLPSDRFSAERTGGSVSTLTIQRTQQEDSAVYLCASSFRAGYNEQFFGPGTRLTVL.

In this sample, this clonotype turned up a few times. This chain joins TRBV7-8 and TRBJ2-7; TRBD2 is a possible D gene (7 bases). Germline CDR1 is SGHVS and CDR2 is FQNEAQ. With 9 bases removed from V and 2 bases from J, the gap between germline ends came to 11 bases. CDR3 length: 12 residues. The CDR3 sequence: CASKGGPYEQYF. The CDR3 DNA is TGTGCCAGTAAGGGGGGGCCCTACGAGCAGTACTTC.

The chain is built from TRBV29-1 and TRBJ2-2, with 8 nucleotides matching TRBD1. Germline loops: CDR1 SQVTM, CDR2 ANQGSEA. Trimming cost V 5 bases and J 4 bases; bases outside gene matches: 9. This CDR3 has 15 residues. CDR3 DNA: TGCAGCGTTCTGATCGGGACAGGTTTCACCGGGGAGCTGTTTTTT. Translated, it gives CSVLIGTGFTGELFF.

As DNA, the CDR3 is TGTGCCAGCAGCACACAGGACAGTGATGCCGAGACCCAGTACTTC. Protein sequence: CASSTQDSDAETQYF. The chain combines TRBV7-2 with TRBJ2-5; a weak D match, TRBD1 (6 bases). The CDR3 extends over 15 amino acids. Germline assignment: CDR1 SGHTA and CDR2 FQGNSA. V was trimmed by 5 bases and J by 5 bases, leaving 18 bases between them. The variable domain in full, completed from reference TRBV7-2 and TRBJ2-5, reads GAGVSQSPSNKVTEKGKDVELRCDPISGHTALYWYRQSLGQGLEFLIYFQGNSAPDKSGLPSDRFSAERTGGSVSTLTIQRTQQEDSAVYLCASSTQDSDAETQYFGPGTRLLVL.

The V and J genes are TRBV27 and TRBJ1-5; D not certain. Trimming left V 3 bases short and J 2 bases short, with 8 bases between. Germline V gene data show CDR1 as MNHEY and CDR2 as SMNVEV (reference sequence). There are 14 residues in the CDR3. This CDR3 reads CASSFGLGNQPQHF. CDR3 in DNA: TGTGCCAGCAGTTTTGGATTAGGCAATCAGCCCCAGCATTTT.

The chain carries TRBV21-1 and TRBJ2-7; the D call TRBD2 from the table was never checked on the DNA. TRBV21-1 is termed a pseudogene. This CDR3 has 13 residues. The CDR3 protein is CASSKGTCYEQYF. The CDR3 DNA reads TGTGCCAGCAGCAAGGGGACTTGCTACGAGCAGTACTTC.

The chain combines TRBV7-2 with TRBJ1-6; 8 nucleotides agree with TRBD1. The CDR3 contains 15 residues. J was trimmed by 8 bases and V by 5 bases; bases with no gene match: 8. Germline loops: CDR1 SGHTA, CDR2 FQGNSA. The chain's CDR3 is CASSRTTGAYSPLHF. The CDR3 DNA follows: TGTGCCAGCAGCCGAACGACAGGGGCGTATTCACCCCTCCACTTT. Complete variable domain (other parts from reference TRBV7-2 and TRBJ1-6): GAGVSQSPSNKVTEKGKDVELRCDPISGHTALYWYRQSLGQGLEFLIYFQGNSAPDKSGLPSDRFSAERTGGSVSTLTIQRTQQEDSAVYLCASSRTTGAYSPLHFGNGTRLTVT.

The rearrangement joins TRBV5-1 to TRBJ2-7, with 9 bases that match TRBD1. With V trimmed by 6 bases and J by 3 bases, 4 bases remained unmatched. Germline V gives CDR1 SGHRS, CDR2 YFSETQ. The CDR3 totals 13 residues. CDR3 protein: CASTRQGGYEQYF. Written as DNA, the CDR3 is TGCGCCAGCACCCGACAGGGGGGCTACGAGCAGTACTTC.

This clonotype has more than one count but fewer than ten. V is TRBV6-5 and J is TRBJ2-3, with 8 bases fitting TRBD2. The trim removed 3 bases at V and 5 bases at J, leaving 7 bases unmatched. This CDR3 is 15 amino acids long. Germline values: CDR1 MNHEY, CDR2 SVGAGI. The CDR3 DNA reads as TGTGCCAGCAGTTATTCGGGAGGGCCGGGAGATACGCAGTATTTT. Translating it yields CASSYSGGPGDTQYF.

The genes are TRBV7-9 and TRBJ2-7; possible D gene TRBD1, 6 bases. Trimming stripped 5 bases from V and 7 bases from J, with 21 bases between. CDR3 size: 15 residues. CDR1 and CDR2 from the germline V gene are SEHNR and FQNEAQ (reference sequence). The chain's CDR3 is CASSPGAVTLEEQYF. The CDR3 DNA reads TGTGCCAGCAGCCCAGGGGCGGTGACCCTAGAGGAGCAGTACTTC.

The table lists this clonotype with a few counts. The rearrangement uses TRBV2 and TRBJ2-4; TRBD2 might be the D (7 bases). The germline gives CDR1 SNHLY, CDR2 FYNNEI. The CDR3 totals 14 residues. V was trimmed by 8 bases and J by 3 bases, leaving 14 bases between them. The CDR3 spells CASGYREGKNIQYF. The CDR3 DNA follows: TGTGCCAGCGGATACAGGGAGGGCAAAAACATTCAGTACTTC.

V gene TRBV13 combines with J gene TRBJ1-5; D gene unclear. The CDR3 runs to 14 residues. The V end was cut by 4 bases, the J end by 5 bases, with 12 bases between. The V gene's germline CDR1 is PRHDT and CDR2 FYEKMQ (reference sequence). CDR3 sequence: CASSSRTADQPQHF. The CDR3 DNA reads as TGTGCCAGCAGCTCCCGAACTGCGGATCAGCCCCAGCATTTT.

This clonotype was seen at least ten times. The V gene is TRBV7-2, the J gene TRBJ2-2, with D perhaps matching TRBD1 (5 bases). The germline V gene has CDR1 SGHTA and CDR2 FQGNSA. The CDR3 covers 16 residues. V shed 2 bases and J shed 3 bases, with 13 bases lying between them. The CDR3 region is CASSLTSRADTGELFF. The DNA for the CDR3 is TGTGCCAGCAGCTTAACCTCCAGGGCGGACACCGGGGAGCTGTTTTTT.

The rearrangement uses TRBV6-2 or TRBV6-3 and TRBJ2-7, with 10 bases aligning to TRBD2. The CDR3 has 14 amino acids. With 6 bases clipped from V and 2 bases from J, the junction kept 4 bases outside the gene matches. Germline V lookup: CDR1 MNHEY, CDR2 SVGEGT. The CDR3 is CASSSSGSPYEQYF. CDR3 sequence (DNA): TGTGCCAGCAGCTCTAGCGGGAGTCCCTACGAGCAGTACTTC.

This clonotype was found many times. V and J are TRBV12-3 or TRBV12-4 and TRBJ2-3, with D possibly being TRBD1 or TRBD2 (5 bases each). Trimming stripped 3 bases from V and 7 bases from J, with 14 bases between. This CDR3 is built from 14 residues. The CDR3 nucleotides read TGTGCCAGCAGTTTTGTGGGGGAAGGATATACGCAGTATTTT. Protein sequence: CASSFVGEGYTQYF.

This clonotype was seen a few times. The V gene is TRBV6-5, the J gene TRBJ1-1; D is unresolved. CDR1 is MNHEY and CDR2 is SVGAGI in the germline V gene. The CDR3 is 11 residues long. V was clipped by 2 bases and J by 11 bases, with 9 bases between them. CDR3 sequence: CASSYRDRAFF. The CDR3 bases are TGTGCCAGCAGTTACAGAGATAGGGCTTTCTTT.

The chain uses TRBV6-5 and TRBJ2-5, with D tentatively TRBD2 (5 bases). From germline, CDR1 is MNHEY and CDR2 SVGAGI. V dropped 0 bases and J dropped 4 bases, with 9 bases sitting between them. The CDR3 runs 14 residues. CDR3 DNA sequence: TGTGCCAGCAGTTACTCGACTATCGGAGAGACCCAGTACTTC. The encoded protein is CASSYSTIGETQYF.

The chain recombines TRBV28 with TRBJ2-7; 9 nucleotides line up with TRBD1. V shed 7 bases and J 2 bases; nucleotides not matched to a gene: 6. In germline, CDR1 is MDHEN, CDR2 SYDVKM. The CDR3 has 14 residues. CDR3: CASNGQGIAYEQYF. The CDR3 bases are TGTGCCAGCAACGGACAGGGGATAGCCTACGAGCAGTACTTC.

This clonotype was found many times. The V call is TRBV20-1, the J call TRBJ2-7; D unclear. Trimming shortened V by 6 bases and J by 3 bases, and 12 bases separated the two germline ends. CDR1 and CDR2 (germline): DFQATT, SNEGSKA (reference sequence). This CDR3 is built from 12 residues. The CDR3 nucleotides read TGCAGTGCCACCTTGACGGACTACGAGCAGTACTTC. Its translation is CSATLTDYEQYF.